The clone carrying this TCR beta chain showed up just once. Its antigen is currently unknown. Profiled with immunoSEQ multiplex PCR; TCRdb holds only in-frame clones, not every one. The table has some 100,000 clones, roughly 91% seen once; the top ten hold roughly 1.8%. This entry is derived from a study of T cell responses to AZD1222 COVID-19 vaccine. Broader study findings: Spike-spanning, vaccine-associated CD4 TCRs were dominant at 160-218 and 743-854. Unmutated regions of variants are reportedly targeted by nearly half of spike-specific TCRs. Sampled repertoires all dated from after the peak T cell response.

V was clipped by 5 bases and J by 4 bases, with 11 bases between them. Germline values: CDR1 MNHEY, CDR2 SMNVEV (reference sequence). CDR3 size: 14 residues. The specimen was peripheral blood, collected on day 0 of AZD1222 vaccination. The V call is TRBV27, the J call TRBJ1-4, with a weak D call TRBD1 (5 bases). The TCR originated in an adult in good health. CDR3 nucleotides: TGTGCCAGCAGTCCTCAAAGGGGTAATGAAAAACTGTTTTTT. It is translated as CASSPQRGNEKLFF. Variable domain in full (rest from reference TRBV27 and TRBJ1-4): EAQVTQNPRYLITVTGKKLTVTCSQNMNHEYMSWYRQDPGLGLRQIYYSMNVEVTDKGDVPEGYKVSRKEKRNFPLILESPSPNQTSLYFCASSPQRGNEKLFFGSGTQLSVL.